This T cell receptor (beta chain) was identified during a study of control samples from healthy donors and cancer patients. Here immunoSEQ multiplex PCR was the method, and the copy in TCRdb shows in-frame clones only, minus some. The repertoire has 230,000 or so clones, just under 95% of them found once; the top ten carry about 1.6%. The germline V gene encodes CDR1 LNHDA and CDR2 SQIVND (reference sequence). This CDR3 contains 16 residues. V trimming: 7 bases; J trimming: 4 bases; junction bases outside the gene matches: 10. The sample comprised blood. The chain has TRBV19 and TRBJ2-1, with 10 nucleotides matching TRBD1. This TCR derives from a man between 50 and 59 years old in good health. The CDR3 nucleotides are TGTGCCAGTACTCCGTATCGGGACAGGGGATACAATGAGCAGTTCTTC. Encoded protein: CASTPYRDRGYNEQFF. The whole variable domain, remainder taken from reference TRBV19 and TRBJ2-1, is DGGITQSPKYLFRKEGQNVTLSCEQNLNHDAMYWYRQDPGQGLRLIYYSQIVNDFQKGDIAEGYSVSREKKESFPLTVTSAQKNPTAFYLCASTPYRDRGYNEQFFGPGTRLTVL.